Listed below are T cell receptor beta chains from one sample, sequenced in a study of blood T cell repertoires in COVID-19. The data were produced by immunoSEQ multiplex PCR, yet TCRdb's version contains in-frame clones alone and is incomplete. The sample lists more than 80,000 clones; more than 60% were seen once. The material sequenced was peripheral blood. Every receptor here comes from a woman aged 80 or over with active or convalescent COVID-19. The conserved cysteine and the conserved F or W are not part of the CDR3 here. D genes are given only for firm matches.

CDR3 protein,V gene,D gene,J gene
ASSRWRLAGTDTQY,TRBV7-8,TRBD2,TRBJ2-3
ASSYRGGAGEQF,TRBV6-2/TRBV6-3,TRBD2,TRBJ2-1
ATSRDLRGGNQPQH,TRBV15,.,TRBJ1-5
ASSVSDRGAAF,TRBV9,TRBD1,TRBJ1-1
ASSRAGSNQPQH,TRBV19,.,TRBJ1-5
ASSQEVRGEQY,TRBV4-3,.,TRBJ2-7
ASSSFGSGNTIY,TRBV28,.,TRBJ1-3
ASSSQGLENTIY,TRBV28,TRBD1,TRBJ1-3
ASSLDAVRDGNQPQH,TRBV7-8,.,TRBJ1-5
ASSRSRTDEAF,TRBV5-4,.,TRBJ1-1
ASSQSRETGQSSPLH,TRBV23-1,TRBD1,TRBJ1-6
ASSEARRGNYGYT,TRBV2,.,TRBJ1-2
ASSLGGVGANVLT,TRBV5-1,.,TRBJ2-6
ATSGQGRPYNEQF,TRBV24-1,TRBD1,TRBJ2-1
AWRMGRGNSPLH,TRBV30,.,TRBJ1-6
ASSLATGTKNIQY,TRBV5-4,.,TRBJ2-4
ASSYGVGARGGPQH,TRBV6-5,.,TRBJ1-5
ASSLDLAGGKTQY,TRBV5-8,TRBD2,TRBJ2-5
ATSSASGATQY,TRBV15,TRBD2,TRBJ2-3
ASSLGTSGANVLT,TRBV7-9,.,TRBJ2-6
ASSLAYSNQPQH,TRBV7-2,.,TRBJ1-5
ASSYRPLGRSLLYEQY,TRBV6-2/TRBV6-3,.,TRBJ2-7
ASSSGQGDTDTQY,TRBV11-3,TRBD1,TRBJ2-3
SVEGLRGPRAEAF,TRBV29-1,.,TRBJ1-1
ASSSSGGGSDTQY,TRBV5-4,TRBD2,TRBJ2-3
ASSPGQGANSPLH,TRBV3-1/TRBV3-2,TRBD1,TRBJ1-6
ASSEEGGGLLSEAF,TRBV2,TRBD1,TRBJ1-1
ASSLVGESRNTIY,TRBV11-2,.,TRBJ1-3
SASQGARNTIY,TRBV20-1,TRBD1,TRBJ1-3
ASSLSSGTVEAF,TRBV5-1,.,TRBJ1-1
ASSYLTGLRVYEQY,TRBV6-5,.,TRBJ2-7
SARTISADTQY,TRBV29-1,.,TRBJ2-3
ASSQLRTGTGYT,TRBV3-1/TRBV3-2,TRBD1,TRBJ1-2
ASTSTADNSPLH,TRBV5-1,.,TRBJ1-6
ASSAKDRKNTEAF,TRBV5-4,.,TRBJ1-1
AISDEAGYTIY,TRBV10-3,.,TRBJ1-3
ASSQDVGTLGRNQPQH,TRBV3-1/TRBV3-2,.,TRBJ1-5
ASSPGQVGNTEAF,TRBV7-8,TRBD1,TRBJ1-1
ASSEGKATAGH,TRBV2,.,TRBJ1-5
ASSQEEGGSPPPY,TRBV4-3,.,TRBJ2-3
ASRSSGTGLLEQF,TRBV7-2,TRBD1,TRBJ2-1
ASSPSGSNEQF,TRBV5-4,.,TRBJ2-1
ASSDRQTGKETQY,TRBV4-1,TRBD1,TRBJ2-5
ASWFPRRLTSVGNEQF,TRBV19,TRBD2,TRBJ2-1
ASSLAQASYYEQY,TRBV7-2,.,TRBJ2-7
ASTDMDILNTEAF,TRBV28,.,TRBJ1-1
ASSSYYGYT,TRBV12-3/TRBV12-4,.,TRBJ1-2
ASSLLAETTNEKLF,TRBV28,.,TRBJ1-4
ASSLIMQYEQF,TRBV5-6,.,TRBJ2-1